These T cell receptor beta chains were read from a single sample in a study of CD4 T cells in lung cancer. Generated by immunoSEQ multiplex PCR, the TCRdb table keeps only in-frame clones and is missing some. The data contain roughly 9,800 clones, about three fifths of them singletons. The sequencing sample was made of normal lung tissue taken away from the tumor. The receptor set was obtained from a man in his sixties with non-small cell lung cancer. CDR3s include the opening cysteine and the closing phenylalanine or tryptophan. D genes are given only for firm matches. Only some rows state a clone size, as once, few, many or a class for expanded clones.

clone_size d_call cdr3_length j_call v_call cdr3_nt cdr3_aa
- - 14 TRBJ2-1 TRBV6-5 TGTGCCAGCATCGTTCCGGGGCAAGGGGGAGAGCAGTTCTTC CASIVPGQGGEQFF
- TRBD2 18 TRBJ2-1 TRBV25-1 TGTGCCAGCAGTGAATTGCCTAGCGGGTCCGCCGCCTACAATGAGCAGTTCTTC CASSELPSGSAAYNEQFF
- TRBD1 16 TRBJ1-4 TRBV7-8 TGTGCCAGCAGCTCTAGACAGGGGTGGTCAAGTGAAAAACTGTTTTTT CASSSRQGWSSEKLFF
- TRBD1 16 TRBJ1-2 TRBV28 TGTGCCAGCAGCCCCGGAACAGGGGCTACTAACTATGGCTACACCTTC CASSPGTGATNYGYTF
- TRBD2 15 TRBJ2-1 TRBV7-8 TGTGCCAGCACCACCGGGACTAGCGGGACGAATGAGCAGTTCTTC CASTTGTSGTNEQFF
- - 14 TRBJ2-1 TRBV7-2 TGTGCCAGGGCCACAGGCCCTTCCTACAATGAGCAGTTCTTC CARATGPSYNEQFF
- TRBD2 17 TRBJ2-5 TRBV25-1 TGTGCCAGCAGTGGGTATCTAGCGGGAGTGGGTCAAGAGACCCAGTACTTC CASSGYLAGVGQETQYF
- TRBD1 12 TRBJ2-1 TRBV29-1 TGCAGCGTTCGACAGGGGGCAAGGGAGCAGTTCTTC CSVRQGAREQFF
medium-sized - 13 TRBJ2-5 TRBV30 TGTGCCTGGAGTAGGCTAGCTGAGGAGACCCAGTACTTC CAWSRLAEETQYF
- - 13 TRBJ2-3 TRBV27 TGTGCCAGCAGTCCTCCGACAGAAGATACGCAGTATTTT CASSPPTEDTQYF
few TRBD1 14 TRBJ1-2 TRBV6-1 TGTGCCAGCAGTGAAACGGGGACAGTTTATGGCTACACCTTC CASSETGTVYGYTF
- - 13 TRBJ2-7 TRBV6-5 TGTGCCAGCAGTTACGAGAGCTCCTACGAGCAGTACTTC CASSYESSYEQYF
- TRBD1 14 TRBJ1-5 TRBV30 TGTGCCTGGAATCGAGGACAGGCCAATCAGCCCCAGCATTTT CAWNRGQANQPQHF
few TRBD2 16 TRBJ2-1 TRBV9 TGTGCCAGCAGCCCATCTCGGGGGACTAAGGACAATGAGCAGTTCTTC CASSPSRGTKDNEQFF
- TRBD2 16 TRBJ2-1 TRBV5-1 TGCGCCAGCAGCGTGACGGGACTAGCCCCCTACAATGAGCAGTTCTTC CASSVTGLAPYNEQFF
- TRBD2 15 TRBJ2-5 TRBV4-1 TGCGCCAGCAGCTTTCTGGGACTAGCGGAAGAGACCCAGTACTTC CASSFLGLAEETQYF
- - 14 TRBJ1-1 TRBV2 TGTGCCAGCTCCCGGGTGGGGGCTGACACTGAAGCTTTCTTT CASSRVGADTEAFF
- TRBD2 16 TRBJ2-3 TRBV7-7 TGTGCCAGCAGCCAGACTAGCGGGAGGTTCTCAGATACGCAGTATTTT CASSQTSGRFSDTQYF
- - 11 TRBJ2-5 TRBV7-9 TGTGCCAGCAGCTTGGGGGGGACCCAGTACTTC CASSLGGTQYF
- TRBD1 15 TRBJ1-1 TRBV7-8 TGTGCCAGCAGCTTATTAGGACAGGGGGCGGCTGAAGCTTTCTTT CASSLLGQGAAEAFF
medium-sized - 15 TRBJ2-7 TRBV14 TGTGCCAGCAGCCAAGATTGGGTCAGGTCCTACGAGCAGTACTTC CASSQDWVRSYEQYF
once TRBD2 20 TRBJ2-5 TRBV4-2 TGTGCCAGCAGCCAAGAATTTGGGACTAGCGGGAGGATCCCAGAAGAGACCCAGTACTTC CASSQEFGTSGRIPEETQYF
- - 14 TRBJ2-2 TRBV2 TGTGCCAGCCGGGAGAATACGAACACCGGGGAGCTGTTTTTT CASRENTNTGELFF
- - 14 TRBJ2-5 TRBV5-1 TGCGCCAGCAGCTCTTCCGTGTACCAAGAGACCCAGTACTTC CASSSSVYQETQYF
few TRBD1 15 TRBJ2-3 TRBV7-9 TGTGCCAGCACCAAGACAGGGGGATTCACAGATACGCAGTATTTT CASTKTGGFTDTQYF
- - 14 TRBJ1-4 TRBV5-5 TGTGCCAGCAGCTTGGAACGCAGGAATGAAAAACTGTTTTTT CASSLERRNEKLFF
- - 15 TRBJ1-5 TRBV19 TGTGCCAGTACCTCTCTGGCAGGTAGCAATCAGCCCCAGCATTTT CASTSLAGSNQPQHF
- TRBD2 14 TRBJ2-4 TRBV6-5 TGTGCCAGCAGTGAGGGACTAGCGAGTGCCATTCAGTACTTC CASSEGLASAIQYF
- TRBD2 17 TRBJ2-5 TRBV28 TGTGCCAGCAGTTTATGGAGCGAGGGAGGGGAGGGGAAGACCCAGTACTTC CASSLWSEGGEGKTQYF
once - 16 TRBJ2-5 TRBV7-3 TGTGCCAGCAGTTCTGGGGTAGGGGGACTACAAGAGACCCAGTACTTC CASSSGVGGLQETQYF
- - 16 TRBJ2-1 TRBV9 TGTGCCAGCAGCGGTAGGGGATCTTTCTCCTACAATGAGCAGTTCTTC CASSGRGSFSYNEQFF
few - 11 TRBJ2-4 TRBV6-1 TGTGCCAGCAGTGAATGGGAGAATCAGTACTTC CASSEWENQYF
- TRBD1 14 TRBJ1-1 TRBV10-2 TGCGCCAGCACCGTGACAGGGGTGAACACTGAAGCTTTCTTT CASTVTGVNTEAFF
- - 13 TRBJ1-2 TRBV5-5 TGTGCCAGCAGCCCCAGGGGCCGCTATGGCTACACCTTC CASSPRGRYGYTF
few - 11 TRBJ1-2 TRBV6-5 TGTGCCAGCCGCCGGGACTATGGCTACACCTTC CASRRDYGYTF
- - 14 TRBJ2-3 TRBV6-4 TGTGCCAGCAGTGGAGACTTCAACACAGATACGCAGTATTTT CASSGDFNTDTQYF
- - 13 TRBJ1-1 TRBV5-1 TGCGCCAGCAGCTACGATTCGCAGGGGTCGGCTTTCTTT CASSYDSQGSAFF
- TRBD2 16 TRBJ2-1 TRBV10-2 TGCGCCAGCAGTGAGTCGCGGGCTAGCGGGAGCAATGAGCAGTTCTTC CASSESRASGSNEQFF
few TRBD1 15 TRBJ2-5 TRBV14 TGTGCCAGCAGCCAAGGGGACAGGGTGCAAGAGACCCAGTACTTC CASSQGDRVQETQYF
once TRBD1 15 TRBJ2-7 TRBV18 TGTGCCAGCTCACCCGACAGGGGTCTAATGACCGAGCAGTACTTC CASSPDRGLMTEQYF
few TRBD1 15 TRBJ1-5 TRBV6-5 TGTGCCAGCAGCGAGGGACAGGGAGCTCTTATGCCCCAGCATTTT CASSEGQGALMPQHF
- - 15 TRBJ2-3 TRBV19 TGTGCCAGTAGTAATCGGGCAGGGGGCACAGATACGCAGTATTTT CASSNRAGGTDTQYF
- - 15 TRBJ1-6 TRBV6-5 TGTGCCAGCAGTTACCCGGGACTGCCGAATTCACCCCTCCACTTT CASSYPGLPNSPLHF